This T cell receptor (beta chain) came from a study of blood T cell repertoires in COVID-19. Study summary: T cells, B-cell-depleted T cells, or PBMCs provided the cDNA or gDNA that served as material.

Followed longitudinally, the Seattle patients had been enrolled during active infection. Original processing notes: Reference gene primer amplification gave estimated nucleated cell counts. Assay used: immunoSEQ multiplex PCR; TCRdb lists only in-frame clones, some missing. V and J calls and clone size follow that table, whereas D and trimming were derived from the DNA. The sample holds about 210,000 clones; approximately 86% are singletons and the top ten take 0.95%. The germline CDR1 and CDR2 sequences are PRHDT and FYEKMQ (reference sequence). V shed 5 bases and J shed 3 bases, with 7 bases lying between them. The CDR3 runs 13 residues.

The source is a man between 60 and 75 years old with COVID-19, enrolled during active disease. The rearrangement links TRBV13 to TRBJ2-2; unclear D gene. The sample comprised peripheral blood. CDR3 in DNA: TGTGCCAGCAGCCTAAGCGACACCGGGGAGCTGTTTTTT. This gives the protein CASSLSDTGELFF.